A single sample is the source of the 10 T cell receptor beta chains below, sequenced in a study of T-cell memory formation after mild COVID-19. Each CDR3 protein is one row after TCRdb ran MiXCR on the 5' RACE reads. The sample consists of fewer than 250,000 distinct CDR3 sequences, roughly 27% of them appearing once. The sample taken for sequencing was PBMCs or a T cell subset sorted from them (not recorded which). The receptors stem from an adult woman who had mild COVID-19 (a few samples of this study predate the infection). Cell type and time point are not known.

The genes are TRBV12-3 or TRBV12-4 and TRBJ2-2; D may be TRBD1 (5 bases). V shed 3 bases and J shed 7 bases, with 12 bases lying between them. The CDR3 has 14 amino acids. Here the CDR3 reads CASSFDRRSGELFF. In DNA, the CDR3 is TGTGCCAGCAGTTTCGACAGACGGAGCGGGGAGCTGTTTTTT.

There are a few counts of this clonotype. V usage is TRBV19 and J usage is TRBJ2-5; maybe TRBD1 (6 bases). V lost 5 bases, J lost 2 bases, and 9 bases lay in between. The CDR3 contains 13 residues. CDR1 is LNHDA and CDR2 is SQIVND in the germline V gene (reference sequence). CDR3 bases: TGTGCCAGTAGTTGGGGGCGGCAAGAGACCCAGTACTTC. As protein: CASSWGRQETQYF.

This chain uses TRBV27 with TRBJ2-1; 11 bases align to TRBD2. The CDR3 loop spans 15 amino acids. CDR1 is MNHEY, CDR2 SMNVEV, per germline (reference sequence). Unmatched junction bases numbered 6, after V lost 5 bases and J lost 6 bases. CDR3: CASSPRLAGRNEQFF. CDR3 DNA: TGTGCCAGCAGTCCCCGACTAGCGGGGCGCAATGAGCAGTTCTTC.

The chain uses TRBV6-2 or TRBV6-3 and TRBJ1-5, with a tentative D call TRBD1 (5 bases). The CDR3 is 14 residues long. V was shortened by 6 bases and J by 2 bases, with 11 bases between the two germline ends. Germline V gene data show CDR1 as MNHEY and CDR2 as SVGEGT. The CDR3 sequence: CASRRRGGNQPQHF. CDR3 in DNA: TGTGCCAGCAGAAGACGGGGGGGCAATCAGCCCCAGCATTTT.

In its sample, this clonotype was seen many times. The chain uses TRBV5-1 and TRBJ2-3; D is ambiguous. V was trimmed by 0 bases and J by 1 base, leaving 3 bases between them. This CDR3 has 13 amino acids. Germline lookup yields CDR1 SGHRS and CDR2 YFSETQ. CDR3 coding DNA: TGCGCCAGCAGCTTGGGGGGCACAGATACGCAGTATTTT. Encoded protein: CASSLGGTDTQYF.

The table lists this clonotype with a few counts. The genes are TRBV9 and TRBJ2-3; 11 nucleotides match TRBD2. V shed 7 bases, J shed 3 bases, and the junction held 10 bases outside the gene matches. Germline lookup yields CDR1 SGDLS and CDR2 YYNGEE. This CDR3 has 16 residues. In nucleotides, the CDR3 is TGTGCCAGCGCTCGTAGCGGGAGGGCCTTAACAGATACGCAGTATTTT. It encodes CASARSGRALTDTQYF.

This clonotype was picked up a small number of times. The genes are TRBV29-1 and TRBJ2-1; TRBD2 might be the D (7 bases). Trimming pared 4 bases from V and 6 bases from J, leaving 13 bases between. Germline V gene data show CDR1 as SQVTM and CDR2 as ANQGSEA. The CDR3 is made up of 13 amino acids. The CDR3 here is CSVARGGFNEQFF. DNA of the CDR3: TGCAGCGTTGCTAGGGGGGGCTTCAATGAGCAGTTCTTC.

This clonotype turned up a few times. A read error may produce the germline difference seen at one junction end. The chain links TRBV7-7 to TRBJ2-1; 10 bases are shared with TRBD2. The CDR3 totals 18 residues. Germline loops: CDR1 SSHAT, CDR2 FNYEAQ (reference sequence). In DNA form, the CDR3 reads TGTGCTAGCAGCTTAGAGGGAGCGGGAGGGCCCGCCTACAATGAGCAGTTCTTC. Translating it yields CASSLEGAGGPAYNEQFF.

This chain links TRBV7-9 with TRBJ2-2; D gene uncertain. The V end lost 0 bases, the J end lost 5 bases, and 13 bases lay between the germline ends. The CDR3 runs 16 residues. The germline gives CDR1 SEHNR, CDR2 FQNEAQ (reference sequence). CDR3 DNA: TGTGCCAGCAGCTTAGCGGACGGTGGTTATACCGGGGAGCTGTTTTTT. It codes for CASSLADGGYTGELFF.

The table lists this clonotype with a few counts. The CDR3 bases are TGTGCCATCAGTGGGAACACTGAAGCTTTCTTT. Translation: CAISGNTEAFF. The rearrangement links TRBV10-3 to TRBJ1-1; no clear D. CDR3 length: 11 amino acids. The germline V and J ends were trimmed by 4 bases and 1 base, with 1 base remaining between them. CDR1 ENHRY and CDR2 SYGVKD come from the germline V gene.